This passage covers 18 T cell receptor beta chains from one sample sequenced in a study of T-cell memory formation after mild COVID-19. TCRdb re-analysed the 5' RACE reads in MiXCR, keeping a single row per CDR3 protein. The data show 400,000 to 500,000 distinct CDR3 sequences, approximately 18% seen once. The sequencing sample was made of PBMCs or a T cell subset sorted from them (not recorded which). All receptors derive from a man aged 18 to 29 who had mild COVID-19 (a few samples of this study predate the infection). Cell type and time point are not known.

This clonotype has a handful of counts. V and J are TRBV27 and TRBJ2-3; the D is unclear. With 1 base removed from V and 6 bases from J, the gap between germline ends came to 17 bases. Germline V CDR1 and CDR2: MNHEY, SMNVEV (reference sequence). This CDR3 comprises 16 residues. DNA for the CDR3: TGTGCCAGCAGTTTATGGGCTAGTGGGGATGGGGATACGCAGTATTTT. Translating it yields CASSLWASGDGDTQYF.

The V call is TRBV7-9, the J call TRBJ1-6; D might be TRBD1 (5 bases). The CDR3 is 15 residues long. Per the germline V gene, CDR1 is SEHNR and CDR2 is FQNEAQ (reference sequence). Trimming pared 4 bases from V and 5 bases from J, leaving 12 bases between. This chain's CDR3 is CASSSRATNNSPLHF. CDR3 nucleotide sequence: TGTGCCAGCAGCTCCAGGGCTACTAATAATTCACCCCTCCACTTT.

This chain uses TRBV4-3 with TRBJ2-5; D call uncertain. CDR1 and CDR2 (germline): LGHNA, YSLEER. The V end lost 4 bases, the J end lost 7 bases, and 16 bases lay between the germline ends. The CDR3 contains 14 residues. The CDR3 here is CASSPTPPPATQYF. The CDR3 DNA reads as TGCGCCAGCAGCCCCACCCCCCCTCCGGCGACCCAGTACTTC.

This clonotype occurred many times. This rearrangement joins TRBV18 to TRBJ1-1, with 7 bases that match TRBD1. The J segment lost 1 base and the V segment lost 6 bases, leaving 2 bases of the junction unmatched. This CDR3 contains 13 residues. Germline values: CDR1 KGHSH, CDR2 LQKENI. The chain's CDR3 is CASSRTGNTEAFF. Here the CDR3 DNA reads TGTGCCAGCTCCCGGACAGGGAACACTGAAGCTTTCTTT.

A few counts support this clonotype. The J gene is TRBJ2-3, the V gene TRBV24-1; no definite D call. Deletions cut 4 bases from V and 5 bases from J, with 15 bases between. The CDR3 loop spans 15 amino acids. Germline CDR1 is KGHDR and CDR2 is SFDVKD. The DNA of the CDR3 is TGTGCCACCAGTGACCGACGTGGTCCACAAGATACGCAGTATTTT. Protein sequence: CATSDRRGPQDTQYF.

This clonotype was observed a handful of times. This chain uses TRBV19 with TRBJ2-7, with a weak D call TRBD1 (6 bases). Germline-derived CDR1 and CDR2 are LNHDA and SQIVND (reference sequence). V gave up 5 bases and J gave up 5 bases, with 16 bases separating them. The length of the CDR3 is 14 residues. In DNA form, the CDR3 reads TGTGCCAGTAGTTCCGCGTTGGGGGCAGACGAGCAGTACGTC. Translation: CASSSALGADEQYV.

Details on this clonotype: One base away lies a much larger clone, so this may be a sequencing read error. The chain employs TRBV7-9 and TRBJ1-2; D ambiguous. Trimming removed 1 base from V and 0 bases from J, with 6 bases in between. This CDR3 comprises 14 residues. Germline V gene sequence: CDR1 SEHNR, CDR2 FQNEAQ (reference sequence). The CDR3 loop is CASSLGAANYGYTF. The CDR3 bases are TGTGCCAGCAGCTTAGGGGCAGCTAACTATGGCTACACCTTC.

This sequence joins TRBV9 and TRBJ2-5; D might be TRBD1 or TRBD2, each matching 5 bases. The CDR3 extends over 17 amino acids. V gave up 0 bases and J gave up 1 base, with 16 bases separating them. Per germline, CDR1 SGDLS and CDR2 YYNGEE. CDR3 DNA: TGTGCCAGCAGCGTAGGGAAGGGACCCAGGGTCCAAGAGACCCAGTACTTC. Translating it yields CASSVGKGPRVQETQYF.

This clonotype was detected only a few times. V gene TRBV12-3 or TRBV12-4 combines with J gene TRBJ1-2, with TRBD1 matching over 7 bases. This CDR3 region has 14 residues. The V gene end was trimmed by 6 bases and the J gene end by 8 bases; junction bases not matched to a gene: 12. The CDR3 DNA is TGTGCCAGCAGCCGAGGAGAGGGGGCGGGAGGCTACACCTTC. Amino acids: CASSRGEGAGGYTF.

This clonotype was counted ten times or more. V and J are TRBV4-1 and TRBJ2-7; either TRBD1 or TRBD2 may fit D (5 bases each). CDR3 length equals 16 residues. V lost 0 bases and J lost 0, with 12 bases in between. The V gene's germline CDR1 is MGHRA and CDR2 YSYEKL. The CDR3: CASSQEGPYSSYEQYF. CDR3 DNA: TGCGCCAGCAGCCAAGAGGGACCCTATAGCTCCTACGAGCAGTACTTC.

In its sample, this clonotype was seen a few times. The CDR3: CSVEEETLGGTGGYTF. In nucleotides, the CDR3 is TGCAGCGTTGAAGAGGAAACGCTTGGGGGGACGGGTGGCTACACCTTC. This chain joins TRBV29-1 and TRBJ1-2; D is perhaps TRBD1 (5 bases). Deletions cut 0 bases from V and 7 bases from J, with 21 bases between. Germline CDR1 and CDR2: SQVTM and ANQGSEA. The CDR3 has 16 residues.

This clonotype showed up many times. The CDR3 protein is CASSPPRGGPGGELFF. In nucleotides, the CDR3 is TGTGCCAGCAGCCCCCCTAGGGGGGGGCCGGGCGGGGAGCTGTTTTTT. This chain links TRBV7-9 with TRBJ2-2; maybe TRBD2 (7 bases). The CDR3 length is 16 residues. The germline V and J ends were trimmed by 5 bases and 7 bases, with 20 bases remaining between them. Germline V gene lookup returns CDR1 SEHNR and CDR2 FQNEAQ (reference sequence).

CDR3 region: CACHEGTSDTGELFF. CDR3 coding DNA: TGCGCCTGCCATGAAGGGACTAGCGACACCGGGGAGCTGTTTTTT. This rearrangement joins TRBV5-1 to TRBJ2-2; TRBD2 matches at 10 bases. Looked up from germline, CDR1 is SGHRS and CDR2 is YFSETQ. The V segment lost 10 bases and the J segment 3 bases; nucleotides outside the gene matches: 9. The CDR3 is 15 residues long.

The V gene is TRBV11-2, the J gene TRBJ2-3; 7 bases are shared with TRBD2. Per germline, CDR1 SGHAT and CDR2 FQNNGV. Germline trimming cut 5 bases from V and 2 bases from J; bases unmatched to any gene: 10. The CDR3 is made up of 16 amino acids. CDR3 in amino acids: CASSRRLGGVTDTQYF. The CDR3 bases are TGTGCCAGCAGCCGACGATTGGGGGGGGTCACAGATACGCAGTATTTT.

In its sample, this clonotype was seen a few times. This chain links TRBV5-1 with TRBJ2-2, with TRBD2 as a possible D gene (6 bases). The V end lost 0 bases, the J end lost 7 bases, and 13 bases lay between the germline ends. Germline V lookup: CDR1 SGHRS, CDR2 YFSETQ. The CDR3 has 15 residues. CDR3 sequence: CASSLGTSLGGELFF. The DNA of the CDR3 is TGCGCCAGCAGCTTGGGAACTAGCCTCGGCGGGGAGCTGTTTTTT.

The chain has TRBV18 and TRBJ1-2, with TRBD1 identical over 11 bases. V lost 5 bases and J lost 2; bases outside the gene matches: 7. The CDR3 loop spans 16 amino acids. CDR1 KGHSH and CDR2 LQKENI come from the germline V gene. The CDR3 is CASSSPGTGGNYGYTF. CDR3 bases: TGTGCCAGCTCATCTCCTGGGACAGGGGGAAACTATGGCTACACCTTC.

This clonotype has at least ten counts. The chain couples TRBV5-1 to TRBJ2-1; D may be TRBD2 (7 bases). This CDR3 comprises 15 residues. Looked up from germline, CDR1 is SGHRS and CDR2 is YFSETQ. V was clipped by 3 bases and J by 1 base, with 11 bases between them. The DNA of the CDR3 is TGCGCCAGCAGCTGGAGGGGGGGATCCTACAATGAGCAGTTCTTC. Translating it yields CASSWRGGSYNEQFF.

This chain connects TRBV7-7 to TRBJ2-2, with D possibly being TRBD1 (5 bases). Germline V gene sequence: CDR1 SSHAT, CDR2 FNYEAQ (reference sequence). CDR3 length equals 12 residues. In nucleotides, the CDR3 is TGTGCTAGCCGTGCCGACAGCGGGGAGCTGTTTTTT. It yields the protein CASRADSGELFF.